The 24 T cell receptor beta chains in this list originate from one sample, sequenced in a study of blood T cell repertoires in COVID-19. Produced via immunoSEQ multiplex PCR; TCRdb's table is partial and in-frame only. The data contain some 37,000 clones, 90% of them singletons. Material: peripheral blood. All receptors come from a human donor in a cohort sampled during active COVID-19.

The rearrangement uses TRBV18 and TRBJ2-1; the D is unclear. Germline-derived CDR1 and CDR2 are KGHSH and LQKENI. The ends were cut back, 3 bases at V and 5 bases at J, with 2 bases in the middle. This CDR3 has 11 amino acids. The DNA of the CDR3 is TGTGCCAGCTCACCCAACAATGAGCAGTTCTTC. Protein sequence: CASSPNNEQFF.

The genes are TRBV2 and TRBJ2-1; D perhaps matches TRBD2 (5 bases). The CDR3 covers 14 residues. Trimming took 3 bases from V and 9 from J, leaving 15 bases between them. Germline assignment: CDR1 SNHLY and CDR2 FYNNEI. CDR3 amino acids: CASSDSPLAGEQFF. In DNA, the CDR3 is TGTGCCAGCAGTGACAGTCCTCTGGCGGGTGAGCAGTTCTTC.

This clone appeared a single time. V usage is TRBV30 and J usage is TRBJ1-5; D is ambiguous. Germline V CDR1 and CDR2: GTSNPN, SVGIG (reference sequence). The CDR3 totals 13 residues. The V gene lost 3 bases and the J gene lost 5 bases, with 11 bases spanning the gap. The DNA of the CDR3 is TGTGCCTGGAGCTCTAATCGCTATCAGCCCCAGCATTTT. It translates to CAWSSNRYQPQHF.

J is TRBJ2-7 and V is TRBV7-3; D is possibly TRBD2 (6 bases). The CDR3 consists of 14 residues. The germline CDR1 and CDR2 sequences are SGHTA and FQGTGA. The V end was cut by 5 bases, the J end by 0 bases, with 11 bases between. This chain's CDR3 is CASSPYGSSYEQYF. The DNA of the CDR3 is TGTGCCAGCAGCCCCTACGGGAGCTCCTACGAGCAGTACTTC.

This clone was seen a single time. The chain links TRBV7-2 to TRBJ2-1; a weak D match, TRBD2 (5 bases). Trimming left V 4 bases short and J 9 bases short, with 16 bases between. The CDR3 extends over 14 amino acids. Germline V lookup: CDR1 SGHTA, CDR2 FQGNSA. In nucleotides, the CDR3 is TGTGCCAGCAGCTCCTGGTCGGGGTTCAGTGAGCAGTTCTTC. Amino acids: CASSSWSGFSEQFF. The variable domain in full, completed from reference TRBV7-2 and TRBJ2-1, reads GAGVSQSPSNKVTEKGKDVELRCDPISGHTALYWYRQSLGQGLEFLIYFQGNSAPDKSGLPSDRFSAERTGGSVSTLTIQRTQQEDSAVYLCASSSWSGFSEQFFGPGTRLTVL.

This clone showed up just once. The CDR3 coding sequence is TGCGCCAGCAGCCAAGGACAGGGGGGGTACGAGCAGTACTTC. This translates into CASSQGQGGYEQYF. V and J are TRBV5-1 and TRBJ2-7, with 10 nucleotides matching TRBD1. Per the germline V gene, CDR1 is SGHRS and CDR2 is YFSETQ. With V trimmed by 4 bases and J by 4 bases, 5 bases remained unmatched. The CDR3 sequence is 14 residues long.

This chain links TRBV2 with TRBJ2-2, with D tentatively TRBD2 (5 bases). This CDR3 has 15 amino acids. Deletions cut 7 bases from V and 1 base from J, with 13 bases between. Per germline, CDR1 SNHLY and CDR2 FYNNEI. This chain's CDR3 is CASTGRGRNTGELFF. CDR3 coding DNA: TGTGCCAGCACTGGGAGAGGGAGGAACACCGGGGAGCTGTTTTTT.

This rearrangement joins TRBV5-1 to TRBJ1-1, with TRBD1 as a possible D gene (5 bases). V was shortened by 0 bases and J by 0 bases, with 12 bases between the two germline ends. There are 16 residues in the CDR3. From germline, CDR1 is SGHRS and CDR2 YFSETQ. This CDR3 reads CASSLGSGTMNTEAFF. The CDR3 DNA follows: TGCGCCAGCAGCTTGGGAAGCGGGACCATGAACACTGAAGCTTTCTTT.

The V and J genes are TRBV12-5 and TRBJ2-3; tentative D call: TRBD1 (6 bases). This CDR3 comprises 19 residues. The germline V gene encodes CDR1 LGHNT and CDR2 FRNRAP. V lost 7 bases to trimming and J lost 3 bases, with 29 bases between them. The DNA of the CDR3 is TGTGCTAGTGCCCAAAGGGCAGGGGCCAACCTAGGAGGAACAGATACGCAGTATTTT. Residues: CASAQRAGANLGGTDTQYF.

V gene TRBV28 combines with J gene TRBJ2-3, with 12 bases lining up with TRBD2. The CDR3 consists of 16 residues. CDR1 and CDR2 (germline): MDHEN, SYDVKM. After removal of 1 base from V and 8 bases from J, the junction contained 7 bases not matched to a gene. The CDR3 DNA reads TGTGCCAGCAGTTTATCTAGCGGGAGGGTTCAGGGTACGCAGTATTTT. Its translation is CASSLSSGRVQGTQYF.

This clone was counted once. This sequence joins TRBV2 and TRBJ1-1, with 7 bases fitting TRBD1. Germline V gene data show CDR1 as SNHLY and CDR2 as FYNNEI. V lost 5 bases and J lost 5; bases outside the gene matches: 11. The CDR3 runs to 15 residues. The CDR3 is CASSKEGGVWTEAFF. The CDR3 DNA follows: TGTGCCAGCAGTAAAGAAGGGGGCGTTTGGACTGAAGCTTTCTTT.

The chain joins TRBV3-1 (or the pseudogene TRBV3-2) to TRBJ2-5, with TRBD1 matching over 7 bases. V trimming: 5 bases; J trimming: 2 bases; junction bases outside the gene matches: 11. Germline lookup yields CDR1 LGHDT and CDR2 YNNKEL (reference sequence). The CDR3 length is 16 residues. In DNA, the CDR3 is TGTGCCAGCAGCTCCCTCCGGGACAGCCTTCAAGAGACCCAGTACTTC. Translating it yields CASSSLRDSLQETQYF.

V gene TRBV19 combines with J gene TRBJ2-3; maybe TRBD2 (5 bases). The germline gives CDR1 LNHDA, CDR2 SQIVND (reference sequence). This CDR3 spans 12 amino acids. V lost 7 bases, J lost 3 bases, and 8 bases lay in between. The CDR3, as DNA: TGTGCCAGTAACCGGGGAACAGATACGCAGTATTTT. Translated: CASNRGTDTQYF. Supplemented by reference TRBV19 and TRBJ2-3, the full variable domain reads DGGITQSPKYLFRKEGQNVTLSCEQNLNHDAMYWYRQDPGQGLRLIYYSQIVNDFQKGDIAEGYSVSREKKESFPLTVTSAQKNPTAFYLCASNRGTDTQYFGPGTRLTVL.

The chain recombines TRBV5-5 with TRBJ2-7; 8 bases fit TRBD1. The CDR3 has 15 amino acids. The V gene's germline CDR1 is SGHKS and CDR2 YYEKEE (reference sequence). The ends lost 0 bases at V and 2 bases at J; junction bases unmatched: 4. This CDR3 is CASSLGGQGTYEQYF. In DNA, the CDR3 is TGTGCCAGCAGCTTGGGCGGACAGGGTACCTACGAGCAGTACTTC.

The chain joins TRBV28 to TRBJ1-5, with 9 bases matching TRBD1. V shed 8 bases, J shed 5 bases, and the junction held 7 bases outside the gene matches. In germline, CDR1 is MDHEN, CDR2 SYDVKM. This CDR3 spans 14 amino acids. The CDR3 DNA reads as TGTGCCAGCGGGACAGGGTGGAGGGATCAGCCCCAGCATTTT. It yields the protein CASGTGWRDQPQHF.

This clone showed up just once. This chain links TRBV18 with TRBJ2-7, with 8 nucleotides matching TRBD2. The CDR3 totals 16 residues. Germline-derived CDR1 and CDR2 are KGHSH and LQKENI. Losses at the gene ends were 3 bases for V and 4 bases for J; bases not matched to a gene: 11. The CDR3 loop reads CASSPREGRLAYEQYF. CDR3 bases: TGTGCCAGCTCACCTCGGGAGGGGCGACTAGCTTACGAGCAGTACTTC.

The J gene is TRBJ2-3, the V gene TRBV11-2; 8 nucleotides match TRBD1. The germline V gene encodes CDR1 SGHAT and CDR2 FQNNGV. The CDR3 is made up of 16 amino acids. Trimming cost V 5 bases and J 2 bases; bases outside gene matches: 9. CDR3 sequence (DNA): TGTGCCAGCAGCGCCCAGGGGGCCTCCCTCACAGATACGCAGTATTTT. Amino acid sequence: CASSAQGASLTDTQYF.

This chain links TRBV11-3 with TRBJ2-7; a weak D match, TRBD1 (6 bases). Germline CDR1 SGHNT, CDR2 YENEEA. Trimming pared 7 bases from V and 6 bases from J, leaving 16 bases between. This CDR3 comprises 13 residues. As DNA, the CDR3 is TGTGCCAGCACCCGGGACACCTCTGGCGAGCAGTACTTC. It is translated as CASTRDTSGEQYF.

This clone has only a few counts. The chain has TRBV2 and TRBJ2-7; D unresolved. With 6 bases removed from V and 7 bases from J, the gap between germline ends came to 16 bases. The CDR3 runs to 13 residues. Per the germline V gene, CDR1 is SNHLY and CDR2 is FYNNEI. CDR3 nucleotides: TGTGCCAGCAGGTCGAGTTCAGTCGGGGAGCAGTACTTC. It translates to CASRSSSVGEQYF.

This chain links TRBV30 with TRBJ1-5, with 8 positions matching TRBD1. The V gene end was trimmed by 0 bases and the J gene end by 0 bases; junction bases not matched to a gene: 4. The CDR3 loop spans 16 amino acids. Germline values: CDR1 GTSNPN, CDR2 SVGIG (reference sequence). In DNA form, the CDR3 reads TGTGCCTGGAGTGTACAGGGGGGTTATAGCAATCAGCCCCAGCATTTT. Translated: CAWSVQGGYSNQPQHF.

The chain joins TRBV28 to TRBJ2-1; TRBD2 matches 15 bases. The V and J ends lost 6 bases and 7 bases, in that order; junction bases with no gene match: 7. The CDR3 consists of 16 residues. The germline CDR1 and CDR2 sequences are MDHEN and SYDVKM. The CDR3 reads CASSWGLAGGSNEQFF. CDR3 DNA: TGTGCCAGCAGCTGGGGACTAGCGGGAGGTAGTAATGAGCAGTTCTTC.

The rearrangement uses TRBV9 and TRBJ1-5; 11 bases are a match to TRBD1. Per the germline V gene, CDR1 is SGDLS and CDR2 is YYNGEE. This CDR3 is built from 15 residues. With 0 bases clipped from V and 6 bases from J, the junction kept 2 bases outside the gene matches. In DNA, the CDR3 is TGTGCCAGCAGCGTAGGGGGGACAGGGGGTCAGCCCCAGCATTTT. It translates to CASSVGGTGGQPQHF. Looking up the rest from reference TRBV9 and TRBJ1-5 gives the full variable domain: DSGVTQTPKHLITATGQRVTLRCSPRSGDLSVYWYQQSLDQGLQFLIQYYNGEERAKGNILERFSAQQFPDLHSELNLSSLELGDSALYFCASSVGGTGGQPQHFGDGTRLSIL.

V is TRBV29-1 and J is TRBJ2-7; perhaps TRBD1 as D (6 bases). The CDR3 length is 15 residues. With 3 bases removed from V and 7 bases from J, the gap between germline ends came to 22 bases. Germline loops: CDR1 SQVTM, CDR2 ANQGSEA. The CDR3 protein is CSVDGQPCFFVEQYF. CDR3 bases: TGCAGCGTTGATGGACAGCCATGTTTTTTCGTGGAGCAGTACTTC.

This chain links TRBV15 with TRBJ1-5; 9 bases align to TRBD1. V lost 5 bases, J lost 4 bases, and 9 bases stayed unmatched. CDR1 and CDR2 from the germline V gene are LNHNV and YYDKDF (reference sequence). This CDR3 comprises 16 residues. The CDR3 protein is CATSGPQGARNQPQHF. DNA for the CDR3: TGTGCCACCAGCGGTCCACAGGGGGCGCGAAATCAGCCCCAGCATTTT.